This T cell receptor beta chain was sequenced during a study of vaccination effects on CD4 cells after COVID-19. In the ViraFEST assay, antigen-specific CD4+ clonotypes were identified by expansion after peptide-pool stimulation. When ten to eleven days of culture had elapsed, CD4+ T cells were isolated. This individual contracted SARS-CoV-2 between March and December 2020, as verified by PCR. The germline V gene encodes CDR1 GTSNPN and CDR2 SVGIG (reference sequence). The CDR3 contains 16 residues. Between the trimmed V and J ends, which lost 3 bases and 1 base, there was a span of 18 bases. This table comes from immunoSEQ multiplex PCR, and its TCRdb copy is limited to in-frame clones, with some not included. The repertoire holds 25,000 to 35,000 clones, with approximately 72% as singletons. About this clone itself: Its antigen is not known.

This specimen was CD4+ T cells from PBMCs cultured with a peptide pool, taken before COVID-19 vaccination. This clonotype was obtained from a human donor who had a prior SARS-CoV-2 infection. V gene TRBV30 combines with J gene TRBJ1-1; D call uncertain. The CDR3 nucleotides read TGTGCCTGGAGGGTAGGGTCTCTTCGACAGAACACTGAAGCTTTCTTT. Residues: CAWRVGSLRQNTEAFF.